Included here is one T cell receptor beta chain sequence, with context. Its target is unknown. This entry belongs to a study of cytomegalovirus exposure and HLA in healthy donors. Germline loops: CDR1 SQVTM, CDR2 ANQGSEA. V lost 5 bases to trimming and J lost 14 bases, with 7 bases between them. This CDR3 comprises 9 residues. PCR amplification relied on 60 Vbeta primers (plus 13 Jbeta primers). The repertoire was sequenced with immunoSEQ multiplex PCR; TCRdb's copy has only in-frame clones and lacks some. The sample features around 74,000 clones, with about 4.6% in its top ten. General observations from the study: It was reported that the classifier diagnosed cytomegalovirus status with high specificity and sensitivity in both the original and validation cohorts.

Sequencing was done on a sample of PBMCs. This chain connects TRBV29-1 to TRBJ2-6; D not resolved. This clonotype was sampled from a man under 40 in good health and CMV-seronegative. The CDR3 DNA is TGCAGCGTTCCAGGAATCCTGACTTTC. Translating it yields CSVPGILTF.